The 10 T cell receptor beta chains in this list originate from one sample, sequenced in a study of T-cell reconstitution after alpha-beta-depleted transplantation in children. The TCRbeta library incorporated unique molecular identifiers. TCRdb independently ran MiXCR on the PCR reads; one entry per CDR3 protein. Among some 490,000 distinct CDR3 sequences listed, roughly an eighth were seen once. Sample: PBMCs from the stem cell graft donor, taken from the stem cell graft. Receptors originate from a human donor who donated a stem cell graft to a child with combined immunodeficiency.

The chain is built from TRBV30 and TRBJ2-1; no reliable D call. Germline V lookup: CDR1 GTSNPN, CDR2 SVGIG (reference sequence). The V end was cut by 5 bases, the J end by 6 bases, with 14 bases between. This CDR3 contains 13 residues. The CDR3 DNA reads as TGTGCCTGGGTACTTTTAGAGGTCAATGAGCAGTTCTTC. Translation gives CAWVLLEVNEQFF.

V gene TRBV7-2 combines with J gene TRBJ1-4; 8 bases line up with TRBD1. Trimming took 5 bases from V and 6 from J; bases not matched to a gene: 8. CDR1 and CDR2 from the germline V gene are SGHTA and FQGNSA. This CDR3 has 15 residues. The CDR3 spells CASSPGQGGHEKLFF. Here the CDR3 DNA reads TGTGCCAGCAGCCCCGGACAGGGCGGTCATGAAAAACTGTTTTTT.

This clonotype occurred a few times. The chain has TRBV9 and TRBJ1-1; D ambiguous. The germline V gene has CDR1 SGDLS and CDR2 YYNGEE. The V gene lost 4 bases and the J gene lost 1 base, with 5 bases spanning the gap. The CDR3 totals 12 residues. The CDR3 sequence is CASSTRNTEAFF. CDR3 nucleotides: TGTGCCAGCAGCACAAGGAACACTGAAGCTTTCTTT.

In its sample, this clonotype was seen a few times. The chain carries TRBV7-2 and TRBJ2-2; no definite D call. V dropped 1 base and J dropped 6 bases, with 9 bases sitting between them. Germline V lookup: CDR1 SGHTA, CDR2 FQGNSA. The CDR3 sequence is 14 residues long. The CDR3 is CASSLDPSPGELFF. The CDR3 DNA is TGTGCCAGCAGCTTAGATCCAAGCCCCGGGGAGCTGTTTTTT.

The CDR3 protein is CASRPGAAETQYF. CDR3 nucleotide sequence: TGTGCCAGCAGACCGGGTGCGGCGGAGACCCAGTACTTC. V is TRBV7-2 and J is TRBJ2-5; D gene unclear. Trimming stripped 6 bases from V and 5 bases from J, with 13 bases between. The CDR3 is made up of 13 amino acids. The germline CDR1 and CDR2 sequences are SGHTA and FQGNSA.

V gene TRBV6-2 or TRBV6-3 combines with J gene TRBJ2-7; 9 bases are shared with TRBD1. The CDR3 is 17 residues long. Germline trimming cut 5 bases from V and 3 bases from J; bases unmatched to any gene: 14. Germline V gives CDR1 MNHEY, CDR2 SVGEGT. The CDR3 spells CASSLTTGTGKDYEQYF. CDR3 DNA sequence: TGTGCCAGCAGTCTGACTACCGGGACAGGGAAGGACTACGAGCAGTACTTC.

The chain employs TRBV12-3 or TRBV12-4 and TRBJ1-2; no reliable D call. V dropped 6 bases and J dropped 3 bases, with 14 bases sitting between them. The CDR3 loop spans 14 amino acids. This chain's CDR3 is CASREAGLYYGYTF. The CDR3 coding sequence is TGTGCCAGCAGGGAGGCAGGACTCTACTATGGCTACACCTTC.

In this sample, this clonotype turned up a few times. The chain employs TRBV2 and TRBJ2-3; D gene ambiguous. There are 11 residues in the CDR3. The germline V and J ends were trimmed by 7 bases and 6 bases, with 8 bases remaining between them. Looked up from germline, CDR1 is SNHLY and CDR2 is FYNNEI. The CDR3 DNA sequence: TGTGCCAGCAACGGCGAGGATACGCAGTATTTT. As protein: CASNGEDTQYF. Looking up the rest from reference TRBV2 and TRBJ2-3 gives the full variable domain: EPEVTQTPSHQVTQMGQEVILRCVPISNHLYFYWYRQILGQKVEFLVSFYNNEISEKSEIFDDQFSVERPDGSNFTLKIRSTKLEDSAMYFCASNGEDTQYFGPGTRLTVL.

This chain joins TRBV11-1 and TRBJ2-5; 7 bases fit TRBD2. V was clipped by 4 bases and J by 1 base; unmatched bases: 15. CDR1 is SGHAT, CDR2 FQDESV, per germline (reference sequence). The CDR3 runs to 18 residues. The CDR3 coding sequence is TGTGCCAGCAGCTCCCGAGGAGGGCTAGCGGACCCCCAAGAGACCCAGTACTTC. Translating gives CASSSRGGLADPQETQYF.

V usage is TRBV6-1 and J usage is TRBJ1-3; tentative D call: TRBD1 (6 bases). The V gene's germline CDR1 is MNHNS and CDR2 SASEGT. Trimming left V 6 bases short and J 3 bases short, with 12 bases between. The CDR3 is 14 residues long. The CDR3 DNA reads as TGTGCCAGCAGGAGGGGGAAGAGTGGAAACACCATATATTTT. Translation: CASRRGKSGNTIYF.